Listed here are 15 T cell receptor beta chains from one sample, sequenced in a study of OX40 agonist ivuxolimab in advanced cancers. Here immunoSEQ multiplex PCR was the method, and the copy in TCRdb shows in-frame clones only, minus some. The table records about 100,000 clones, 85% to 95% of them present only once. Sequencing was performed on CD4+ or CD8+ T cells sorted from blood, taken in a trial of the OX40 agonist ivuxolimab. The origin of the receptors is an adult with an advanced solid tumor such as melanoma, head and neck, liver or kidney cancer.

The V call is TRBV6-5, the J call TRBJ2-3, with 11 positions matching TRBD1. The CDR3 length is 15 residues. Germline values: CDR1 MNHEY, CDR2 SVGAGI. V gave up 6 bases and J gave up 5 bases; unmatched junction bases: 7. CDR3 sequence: CASRRGQGVVDTQYF. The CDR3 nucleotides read TGTGCCAGCAGAAGGGGACAGGGGGTAGTAGATACGCAGTATTTT.

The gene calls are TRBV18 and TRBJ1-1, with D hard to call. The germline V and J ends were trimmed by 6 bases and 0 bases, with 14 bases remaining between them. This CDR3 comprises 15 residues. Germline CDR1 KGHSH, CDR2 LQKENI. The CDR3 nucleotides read TGTGCCAGCTCCCTGCTGGGGAGTATGAACACTGAAGCTTTCTTT. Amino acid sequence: CASSLLGSMNTEAFF.

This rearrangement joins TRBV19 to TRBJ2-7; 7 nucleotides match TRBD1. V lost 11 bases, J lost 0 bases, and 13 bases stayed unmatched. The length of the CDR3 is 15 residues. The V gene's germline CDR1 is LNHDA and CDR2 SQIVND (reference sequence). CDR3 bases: TGTGCCTCCGGTCGGGACAGTCATAGCTCCTACGAGCAGTACTTC. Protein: CASGRDSHSSYEQYF.

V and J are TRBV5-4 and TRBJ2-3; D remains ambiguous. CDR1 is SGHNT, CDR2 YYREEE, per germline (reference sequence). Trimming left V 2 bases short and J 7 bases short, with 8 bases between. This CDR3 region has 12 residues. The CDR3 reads CASSFTANTQYF. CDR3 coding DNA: TGTGCCAGCAGCTTCACAGCGAATACGCAGTATTTT.

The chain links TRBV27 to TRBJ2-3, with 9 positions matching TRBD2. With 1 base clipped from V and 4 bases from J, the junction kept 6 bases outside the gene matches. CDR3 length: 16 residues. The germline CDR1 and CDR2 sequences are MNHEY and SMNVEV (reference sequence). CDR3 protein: CASSLYVAGASDTQYF. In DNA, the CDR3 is TGTGCCAGCAGTTTATATGTAGCGGGAGCCTCAGATACGCAGTATTTT.

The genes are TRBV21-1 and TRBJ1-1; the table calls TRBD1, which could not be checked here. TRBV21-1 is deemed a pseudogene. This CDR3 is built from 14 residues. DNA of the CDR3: TGTGCCAGCACCGTAGACAGGATGAACACTGAAGCTTTCTTT. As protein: CASTVDRMNTEAFF.

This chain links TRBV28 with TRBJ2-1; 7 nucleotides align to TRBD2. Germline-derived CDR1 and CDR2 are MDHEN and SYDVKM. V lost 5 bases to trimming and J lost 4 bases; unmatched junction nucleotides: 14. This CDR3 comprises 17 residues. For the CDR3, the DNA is TGTGCCAGCAGTCCCCGCCTTTCGGCGGGAGCTTACAATGAGCAGTTCTTC. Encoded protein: CASSPRLSAGAYNEQFF.

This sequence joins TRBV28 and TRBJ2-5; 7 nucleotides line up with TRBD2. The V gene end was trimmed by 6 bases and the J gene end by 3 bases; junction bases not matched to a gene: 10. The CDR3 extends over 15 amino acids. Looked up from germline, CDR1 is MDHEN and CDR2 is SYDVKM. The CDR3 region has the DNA TGTGCCAGCAGCACGTTTAGCGGGTCTAAAGAGACCCAGTACTTC. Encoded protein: CASSTFSGSKETQYF.

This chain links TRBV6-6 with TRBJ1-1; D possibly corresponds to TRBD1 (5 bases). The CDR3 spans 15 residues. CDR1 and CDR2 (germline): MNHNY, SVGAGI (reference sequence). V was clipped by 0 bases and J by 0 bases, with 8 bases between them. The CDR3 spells CASSYSRGMNTEAFF. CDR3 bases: TGTGCCAGCAGTTACTCTCGGGGGATGAACACTGAAGCTTTCTTT.

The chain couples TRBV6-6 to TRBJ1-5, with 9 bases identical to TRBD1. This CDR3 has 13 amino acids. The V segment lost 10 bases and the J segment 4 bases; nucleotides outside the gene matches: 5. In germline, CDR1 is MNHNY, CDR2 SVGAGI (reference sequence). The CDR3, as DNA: TGTGCCATACAGGGGGCCGGTAATCAGCCCCAGCATTTT. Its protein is CAIQGAGNQPQHF.

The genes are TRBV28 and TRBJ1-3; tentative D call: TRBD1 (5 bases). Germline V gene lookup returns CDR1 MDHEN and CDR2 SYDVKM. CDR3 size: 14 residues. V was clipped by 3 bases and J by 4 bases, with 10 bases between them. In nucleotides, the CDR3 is TGTGCCAGCAGTTTTGGGGGAGGAGGAAACACCATATATTTT. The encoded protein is CASSFGGGGNTIYF.

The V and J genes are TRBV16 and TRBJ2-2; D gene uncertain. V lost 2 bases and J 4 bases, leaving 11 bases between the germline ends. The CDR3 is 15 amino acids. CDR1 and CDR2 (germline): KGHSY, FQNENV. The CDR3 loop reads CASSQTRTTTGELFF. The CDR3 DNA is TGTGCCAGCAGCCAAACCCGGACGACCACCGGGGAGCTGTTTTTT.

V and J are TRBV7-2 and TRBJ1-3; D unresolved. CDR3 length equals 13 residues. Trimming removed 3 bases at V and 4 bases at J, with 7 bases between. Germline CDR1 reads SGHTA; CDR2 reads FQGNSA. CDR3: CASSFALGNTIYF. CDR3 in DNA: TGTGCCAGCAGCTTCGCTCTCGGAAACACCATATATTTT.

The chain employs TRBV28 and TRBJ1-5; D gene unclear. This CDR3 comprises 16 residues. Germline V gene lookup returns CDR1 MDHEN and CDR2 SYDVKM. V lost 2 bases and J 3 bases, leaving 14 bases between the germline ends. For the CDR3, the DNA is TGTGCCAGCAGTTTACGTGAGCGGGTAGCCAATCAGCCCCAGCATTTT. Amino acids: CASSLRERVANQPQHF.

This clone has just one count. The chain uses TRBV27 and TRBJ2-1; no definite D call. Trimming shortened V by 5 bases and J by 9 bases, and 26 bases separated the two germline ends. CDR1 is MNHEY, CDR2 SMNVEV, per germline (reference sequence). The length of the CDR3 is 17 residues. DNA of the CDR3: TGTGCCAGCAGTAAGTCTTTAGGCCCGCCCCTTGGGATTGAGCAGTTCTTC. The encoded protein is CASSKSLGPPLGIEQFF.